A single sample is the source of the 10 T cell receptor beta chains below, sequenced in a study of T cells in Graves' hyperthyroidism and ophthalmopathy. RNA transcripts gave rise to amplified TCR beta CDR3 regions. HTBI primers were used for first-round RT-PCR of the TCR CDR3. Via MiXCR, TCRdb re-called the multiplex PCR reads, giving one row per CDR3 protein. The sample records roughly 600,000 distinct CDR3 sequences, more than 12% being singletons. The specimen was blood. The receptors here all came from a woman between 45 and 60 years old with Graves' ophthalmopathy.

This clonotype was counted between two and nine times. The genes are TRBV6-2 or TRBV6-3 and TRBJ2-7; 8 bases match TRBD1. The CDR3 spans 16 residues. V gave up 1 base and J gave up 0 bases; unmatched junction bases: 5. Germline V gene lookup returns CDR1 MNHEY and CDR2 SVGEGT. This chain's CDR3 is CASSYWTGINSYEQYF. CDR3 nucleotides: TGTGCCAGCAGTTACTGGACAGGGATTAACTCCTACGAGCAGTACTTC.

In its sample, this clonotype was seen many times. The rearrangement joins TRBV27 to TRBJ2-7; TRBD1 matches 7 bases. The CDR3 contains 15 residues. CDR1 and CDR2 from the germline V gene are MNHEY and SMNVEV (reference sequence). With V trimmed by 4 bases and J by 5 bases, 11 bases remained unmatched. The CDR3, as DNA: TGTGCCAGCAGTTCCAAGCCAGGGGGTTACGACGAGCAGTACTTC. Translated, it gives CASSSKPGGYDEQYF.

This clonotype has at least ten counts. The chain combines TRBV5-1 with TRBJ1-2; TRBD1 is a possible D gene (5 bases). Germline lookup yields CDR1 SGHRS and CDR2 YFSETQ. The CDR3 contains 16 residues. V was trimmed by 0 bases and J by 3 bases, leaving 15 bases between them. CDR3 residues: CASSLDGAAAYYGYTF. In DNA, the CDR3 is TGCGCCAGCAGCTTGGATGGGGCGGCGGCTTACTATGGCTACACCTTC.

This clonotype was observed at least ten times. The J gene is TRBJ2-5, the V gene TRBV20-1; no reliable D call. V gave up 6 bases and J gave up 3 bases, with 14 bases separating them. Germline V CDR1 and CDR2: DFQATT, SNEGSKA (reference sequence). The CDR3 is made up of 13 amino acids. DNA for the CDR3: TGCAGTGCACTGGACCTCGAAAAAGAGACCCAGTACTTC. It encodes CSALDLEKETQYF.

This clonotype was detected ten times or more. V gene TRBV12-3 or TRBV12-4 combines with J gene TRBJ2-1, with TRBD2 as a possible D gene (7 bases). Trimming pared 1 base from V and 3 bases from J, leaving 13 bases between. This CDR3 has 16 residues. The CDR3 reads CASSLELRGGYNEQFF. The CDR3 DNA sequence: TGTGCCAGCAGTTTAGAATTAAGGGGGGGCTACAATGAGCAGTTCTTC.

As concerns this clonotype: Being one base from a much bigger clone, this may be a read error. V gene TRBV20-1 combines with J gene TRBJ1-1; possibly TRBD1 for D (5 bases). CDR3 length: 14 amino acids. Trimming left V 0 bases short and J 6 bases short, with 14 bases between. The germline gives CDR1 DFQATT, CDR2 SNEGSKA (reference sequence). Here the CDR3 DNA reads TGCAGTGCTAGAGATCGGAAGGGGTGGGCTGAAGCTTTCTTT. Amino acid sequence: CSARDRKGWAEAFF.

The gene calls are TRBV19 and TRBJ1-5; D is ambiguous. In germline, CDR1 is LNHDA, CDR2 SQIVND (reference sequence). Trimming took 9 bases from V and 4 from J, leaving 19 bases between them. The CDR3 is 15 amino acids. For the CDR3, the DNA is TGTGCCAGCCAAAGGCGGGCGGGCAGTAATCAGCCCCAGCATTTT. It translates to CASQRRAGSNQPQHF.

The chain employs TRBV19 and TRBJ1-1; D not certain. Germline V gene data show CDR1 as LNHDA and CDR2 as SQIVND (reference sequence). The CDR3 contains 10 residues. Trimming cost V 7 bases and J 1 base, with 1 base left between them. This CDR3 is CASKNTEAFF. In nucleotides, the CDR3 is TGTGCCAGTAAGAACACTGAAGCTTTCTTT.

This clonotype was counted at least ten times. The chain links TRBV7-3 to TRBJ2-1, with D unresolved. CDR3 length: 15 residues. V gave up 1 base and J gave up 0 bases, with 7 bases separating them. Germline V lookup: CDR1 SGHTA, CDR2 FQGTGA. The DNA for the CDR3 is TGTGCCAGCAGCTTAATTCAGGTCTCCTACAATGAGCAGTTCTTC. It codes for CASSLIQVSYNEQFF.

This clonotype was counted ten times or more. This rearrangement joins TRBV7-9 to TRBJ2-3; no firm D call. Germline V gene sequence: CDR1 SEHNR, CDR2 FQNEAQ (reference sequence). This CDR3 comprises 14 residues. Trimming shortened V by 4 bases and J by 1 base, and 9 bases separated the two germline ends. The CDR3 nucleotides read TGTGCCAGCAGCTCGTCCCTAGGCACAGATACGCAGTATTTT. It specifies CASSSSLGTDTQYF.